The 29 T cell receptor beta chains given below trace back to one sample, sequenced in a study of a mutant IDH1 vaccine in newly diagnosed glioma. Libraries were prepared by immunoSEQ multiplex PCR; TCRdb keeps only in-frame clonotypes and omits some of them. The sample comprises approximately 92,000 clones, about 83% of which are singletons, and 7.4% rests with the top ten. Time point specified: baseline, week 1 (first vaccination visit). Treatment of the sample: pre-vaccination baseline after standard-of-care therapy. This sample comprised PBMCs, obtained from a glioma patient treated with radiotherapy, temozolomide or both. The receptors stem from a woman aged 45-65 years with glioma.

The chain links TRBV6-1 to TRBJ1-2, with no clear D. CDR1 MNHNS and CDR2 SASEGT come from the germline V gene. This CDR3 contains 15 residues. V was shortened by 1 base and J by 2 bases, with 11 bases between the two germline ends. The CDR3 DNA follows: TGTGCCAGCAGTGAAGGGGCGCCACTCAACTATGGCTACACCTTC. Amino acid sequence: CASSEGAPLNYGYTF.

The gene calls are TRBV18 and TRBJ1-4, with D tentatively TRBD1 (5 bases). V lost 0 bases to trimming and J lost 7 bases, with 15 bases between them. Germline CDR1 reads KGHSH; CDR2 reads LQKENI. This CDR3 spans 16 amino acids. The CDR3 sequence is CASSPPGQIISEKLFF. The CDR3 region has the DNA TGTGCCAGCTCACCACCGGGGCAGATAATTAGTGAAAAACTGTTTTTT.

This clone turned up a few times. The J gene is TRBJ1-1, the V gene TRBV10-3, with 7 bases matching TRBD1. The CDR3 runs 14 residues. J was trimmed by 1 base and V by 9 bases; bases with no gene match: 8. Germline V CDR1 and CDR2: ENHRY, SYGVKD. The CDR3 protein is CAIRWDSRNTEAFF. As DNA, the CDR3 is TGTGCCATACGATGGGACAGCAGGAACACTGAAGCTTTCTTT.

This chain connects TRBV5-8 to TRBJ1-5; a weak D match, TRBD1 (5 bases). The CDR3 is 15 amino acids. CDR1 and CDR2 from the germline V gene are SGHTS and YDEGEE. The ends were cut back, 0 bases at V and 9 bases at J, with 16 bases in the middle. The CDR3: CASSLGRALGGPQHF. DNA of the CDR3: TGTGCCAGCAGCTTGGGCAGGGCGCTCGGTGGGCCCCAGCATTTT.

This chain connects TRBV4-1 to TRBJ1-6; D is unclear. Trimming cost V 0 bases and J 6 bases, with 6 bases left between them. Germline CDR1 and CDR2: MGHRA and YSYEKL. The CDR3 is 14 amino acids. Here the CDR3 DNA reads TGCGCCAGCAGCCAAGACACTGGTAATTCACCCCTCCACTTT. Its translation: CASSQDTGNSPLHF.

The V gene is TRBV5-1, the J gene TRBJ1-1, with D uncertain. V was shortened by 5 bases and J by 1 base, with 12 bases between the two germline ends. The CDR3 runs to 14 residues. Per germline, CDR1 SGHRS and CDR2 YFSETQ. The CDR3 region is CASSFYPGNTEAFF. The CDR3 DNA sequence: TGCGCCAGCAGTTTTTACCCCGGGAACACTGAAGCTTTCTTT.

V and J are TRBV10-3 and TRBJ1-6; 9 positions match TRBD1. V gave up 6 bases and J gave up 6 bases; unmatched junction bases: 6. This CDR3 comprises 15 residues. The germline V gene encodes CDR1 ENHRY and CDR2 SYGVKD. For the CDR3, the DNA is TGTGCCATCAGGGGACAGGGCTTGGTTAATTCACCCCTCCACTTT. This translates into CAIRGQGLVNSPLHF.

V usage is TRBV7-9 and J usage is TRBJ1-1; the D gene is possibly TRBD1 (5 bases). Germline V CDR1 and CDR2: SEHNR, FQNEAQ (reference sequence). V shed 0 bases and J shed 11 bases, with 13 bases lying between them. CDR3 length equals 13 residues. The CDR3: CASSLAGGSIAFF. The CDR3 DNA follows: TGTGCCAGCAGCTTAGCGGGGGGATCGATCGCTTTCTTT.

This clone was observed once. The chain recombines TRBV4-1 with TRBJ1-2, with D possibly matching TRBD1 (6 bases). This CDR3 contains 14 residues. The V end was cut by 1 base, the J end by 4 bases, with 10 bases between. Germline V gene lookup returns CDR1 MGHRA and CDR2 YSYEKL. As DNA, the CDR3 is TGCGCCAGCAGCCAAGTTGGGGGCCCCTATGGCTACACCTTC. It specifies CASSQVGGPYGYTF.

V gene TRBV9 combines with J gene TRBJ2-4; D possibly corresponds to TRBD2 (5 bases). The germline V and J ends were trimmed by 3 bases and 2 bases, with 18 bases remaining between them. Germline values: CDR1 SGDLS, CDR2 YYNGEE. CDR3 length equals 17 residues. The DNA for the CDR3 is TGTGCCAGCAGCGCCTCCGGGAACCTAGGTCCCAAAAACATTCAGTACTTC. The encoded protein is CASSASGNLGPKNIQYF. Complete variable domain (other parts from reference TRBV9 and TRBJ2-4): DSGVTQTPKHLITATGQRVTLRCSPRSGDLSVYWYQQSLDQGLQFLIQYYNGEERAKGNILERFSAQQFPDLHSELNLSSLELGDSALYFCASSASGNLGPKNIQYFGAGTRLSVL.

This chain uses TRBV27 with TRBJ2-3; 8 bases fit TRBD1. The CDR3 is made up of 16 amino acids. Germline lookup yields CDR1 MNHEY and CDR2 SMNVEV (reference sequence). Trimming removed 5 bases from V and 2 bases from J; junction bases left unmatched: 9. The CDR3 DNA is TGTGCCAGCAGTACGGACAGGGTGGGGGTCACAGATACGCAGTATTTT. It is translated as CASSTDRVGVTDTQYF.

The rearrangement uses TRBV9 and TRBJ2-1; D is undetermined. The CDR3 is 14 residues long. Per the germline V gene, CDR1 is SGDLS and CDR2 is YYNGEE. With 2 bases removed from V and 8 bases from J, the gap between germline ends came to 14 bases. CDR3 in amino acids: CASSVGSLDDEQFF. The CDR3 nucleotides read TGTGCCAGCAGCGTGGGCAGCTTGGACGATGAGCAGTTCTTC.

V usage is TRBV5-4 and J usage is TRBJ1-5; D ambiguous. Trimming took off 0 bases at V and 7 bases at J, with 11 bases between the two ends. The CDR3 is made up of 14 amino acids. Germline CDR1 reads SGHNT; CDR2 reads YYREEE (reference sequence). This CDR3 is CASSLGTKDQPQHF. In DNA, the CDR3 is TGTGCCAGCAGCTTGGGCACGAAGGACCAGCCCCAGCATTTT.

V gene TRBV10-1 combines with J gene TRBJ2-3; no definite D call. Germline V gene lookup returns CDR1 WNHNN and CDR2 SYGVQD (reference sequence). The CDR3 totals 11 residues. V lost 1 base and J lost 6, with 2 bases in between. CDR3 sequence (DNA): TGCGCCAGCAGTGAGTTGGATACGCAGTATTTT. It codes for CASSELDTQYF.

This chain joins TRBV9 and TRBJ1-2; no clear D. The ends were cut back, 0 bases at V and 4 bases at J, with 10 bases in the middle. Per germline, CDR1 SGDLS and CDR2 YYNGEE. This CDR3 spans 14 amino acids. CDR3 in amino acids: CASSVAQAGYGYTF. The CDR3 bases are TGTGCCAGCAGCGTAGCTCAGGCCGGCTATGGCTACACCTTC. The complete variable domain, with remaining parts taken from reference TRBV9 and TRBJ1-2, reads DSGVTQTPKHLITATGQRVTLRCSPRSGDLSVYWYQQSLDQGLQFLIQYYNGEERAKGNILERFSAQQFPDLHSELNLSSLELGDSALYFCASSVAQAGYGYTFGSGTRLTVV.

V and J are TRBV2 and TRBJ2-7; D may be TRBD2 (5 bases). Germline V lookup: CDR1 SNHLY, CDR2 FYNNEI. V lost 5 bases and J lost 4, with 12 bases in between. CDR3 length: 13 residues. The CDR3 is CASSYTSGYEQYF. CDR3 DNA: TGTGCCAGCAGTTATACTAGTGGATACGAGCAGTACTTC. The whole variable domain, filled in from reference TRBV2 and TRBJ2-7, reads EPEVTQTPSHQVTQMGQEVILRCVPISNHLYFYWYRQILGQKVEFLVSFYNNEISEKSEIFDDQFSVERPDGSNFTLKIRSTKLEDSAMYFCASSYTSGYEQYFGPGTRLTVT.

This chain joins TRBV6-6 and TRBJ1-2; 11 bases fit TRBD1. The CDR3 is made up of 12 amino acids. V shed 8 bases, J shed 4 bases, and the junction held 0 bases outside the gene matches. Germline loops: CDR1 MNHNY, CDR2 SVGAGI (reference sequence). The CDR3 bases are TGTGCCAGCGGGACAGGGGGCTATGGCTACACCTTC. It yields the protein CASGTGGYGYTF.

The chain has TRBV4-1 and TRBJ2-5; perhaps TRBD2 as D (5 bases). Trimming left V 2 bases short and J 5 bases short, with 12 bases between. The V gene's germline CDR1 is MGHRA and CDR2 YSYEKL. The length of the CDR3 is 14 residues. The CDR3 reads CASSQLTSRETQYF. The CDR3 DNA reads as TGCGCCAGCAGCCAACTTACTAGTCGGGAGACCCAGTACTTC.

This chain links TRBV6-4 with TRBJ1-1; D remains unclear. Trimming shortened V by 4 bases and J by 4 bases, and 10 bases separated the two germline ends. The CDR3 contains 13 residues. CDR1 is MRHNA and CDR2 is SNTAGT in the germline V gene. The CDR3 loop is CASSVEAATEAFF. DNA of the CDR3: TGTGCCAGCAGTGTCGAAGCTGCCACTGAAGCTTTCTTT.

This clone showed up just a few times. The chain recombines TRBV12-5 with TRBJ2-5; D might be TRBD1 or TRBD2, each matching 5 bases. This CDR3 is built from 15 residues. Per the germline V gene, CDR1 is LGHNT and CDR2 is FRNRAP. The V end lost 7 bases, the J end lost 0 bases, and 15 bases lay between the germline ends. Written as DNA, the CDR3 is TGTGCTAGTGCCAAAACGGGGCTGTACCAAGAGACCCAGTACTTC. It codes for CASAKTGLYQETQYF.

The rearrangement joins TRBV14 to TRBJ1-4, with TRBD1 identical over 8 bases. Trimming took 5 bases from V and 8 from J; bases not matched to a gene: 7. The germline CDR1 and CDR2 sequences are SGHDN and FVKESK. The CDR3 runs to 14 residues. The CDR3 region has the DNA TGTGCCAGCAGCGGCCGGGACAGGCGCGAAAAACTGTTTTTT. It specifies CASSGRDRREKLFF. Filled out from reference TRBV14 and TRBJ1-4, the complete variable domain reads EAGVTQFPSHSVIEKGQTVTLRCDPISGHDNLYWYRRVMGKEIKFLLHFVKESKQDESGMPNNRFLAERTGGTYSTLKVQPAELEDSGVYFCASSGRDRREKLFFGSGTQLSVL.

The J gene is TRBJ2-7, the V gene TRBV7-9, with 12 bases lining up with TRBD1. This CDR3 has 15 residues. Trimming removed 3 bases from V and 3 bases from J; junction bases left unmatched: 3. In germline, CDR1 is SEHNR, CDR2 FQNEAQ (reference sequence). Here the CDR3 reads CASSLGQGAIYEQYF. CDR3 DNA: TGTGCCAGCAGCTTGGGACAGGGGGCCATCTACGAGCAGTACTTC.

This chain links TRBV20-1 with TRBJ2-7; D remains ambiguous. V lost 5 bases, J lost 4 bases, and 9 bases lay in between. CDR3 size: 11 residues. Germline assignment: CDR1 DFQATT and CDR2 SNEGSKA (reference sequence). The CDR3 is CSAWASYEQYF. DNA for the CDR3: TGCAGTGCTTGGGCCAGTTACGAGCAGTACTTC.

The CDR3 loop reads CASSNYPSTDTQYF. CDR3 nucleotide sequence: TGTGCCAGTAGTAATTACCCCAGCACAGATACGCAGTATTTT. The gene calls are TRBV19 and TRBJ2-3; D remains ambiguous. The CDR3 has 14 amino acids. Germline lookup yields CDR1 LNHDA and CDR2 SQIVND (reference sequence). The germline V and J ends were trimmed by 4 bases and 0 bases, with 8 bases remaining between them.

This clone was seen at least ten times. The chain is built from TRBV7-2 and TRBJ1-1; the D is unclear. Trimming shortened V by 1 base and J by 4 bases, and 4 bases separated the two germline ends. CDR1 and CDR2 (germline): SGHTA, FQGNSA. The CDR3 is made up of 12 amino acids. The CDR3 nucleotides are TGTGCCAGCAGCTTAGGAGTCACTGAAGCTTTCTTT. It is translated as CASSLGVTEAFF.

This clone was recorded once. The chain is built from TRBV7-9 and TRBJ1-1; the D is unclear. This CDR3 contains 13 residues. Trimming cost V 3 bases and J 5 bases, with 10 bases left between them. The germline V gene has CDR1 SEHNR and CDR2 FQNEAQ (reference sequence). The DNA for the CDR3 is TGTGCCAGCAGCTTCGAGAGGGAGACTGAAGCTTTCTTT. It specifies CASSFERETEAFF.

The V and J genes are TRBV12-5 and TRBJ2-3; possible D gene TRBD2, 5 bases. Germline lookup yields CDR1 LGHNT and CDR2 FRNRAP. This CDR3 has 14 amino acids. The V gene lost 2 bases and the J gene lost 1 base, with 7 bases spanning the gap. The CDR3: CASGLRTRTDTQYF. In nucleotides, the CDR3 is TGTGCTAGTGGTTTGAGGACTCGCACAGATACGCAGTATTTT.

The chain joins TRBV6-5 to TRBJ1-6; 9 bases line up with TRBD1. There are 13 residues in the CDR3. Germline V gene lookup returns CDR1 MNHEY and CDR2 SVGAGI. The trim removed 8 bases at V and 8 bases at J, leaving 4 bases unmatched. The CDR3 nucleotides are TGTGCCAGCGAACGGGACAGGGATTCACCCCTCCACTTT. Its translation: CASERDRDSPLHF.

J is TRBJ1-6 and V is TRBV4-1; 9 bases fit TRBD1. Germline CDR1 reads MGHRA; CDR2 reads YSYEKL. The CDR3 totals 15 residues. Losses at the gene ends were 4 bases for V and 7 bases for J; bases not matched to a gene: 5. The CDR3 bases are TGCGCCAGCAGCCCCCTGGGACAGGGAAATTCACCCCTCCACTTT. This codes for CASSPLGQGNSPLHF.